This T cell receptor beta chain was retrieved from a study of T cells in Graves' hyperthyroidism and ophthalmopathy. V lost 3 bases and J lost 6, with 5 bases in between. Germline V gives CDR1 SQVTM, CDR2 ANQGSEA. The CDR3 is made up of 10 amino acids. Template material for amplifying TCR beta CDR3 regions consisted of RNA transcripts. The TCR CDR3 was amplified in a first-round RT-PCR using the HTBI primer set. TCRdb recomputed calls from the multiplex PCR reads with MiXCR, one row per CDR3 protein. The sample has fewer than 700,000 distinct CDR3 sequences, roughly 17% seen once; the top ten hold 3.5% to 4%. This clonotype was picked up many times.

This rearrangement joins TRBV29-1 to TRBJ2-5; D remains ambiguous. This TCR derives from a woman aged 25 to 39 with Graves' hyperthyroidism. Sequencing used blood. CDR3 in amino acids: CSVEEQTQYF. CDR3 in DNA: TGCAGCGTTGAGGAGCAGACCCAGTACTTC.